This T cell receptor (beta chain) appears in the sequencing data of a study of shared clonotypes between healthy human individuals. Study-wide findings and caveats: Clonotype sharing among the donors was expected to vary with sequencing depth.

Per germline, CDR1 SQVTM and CDR2 ANQGSEA. The CDR3 loop spans 14 amino acids. Deep was the level used in running the assay. Investigators spread the genomic DNA of each subset evenly over several immunoSEQ plates. Assay: immunoSEQ multiplex PCR; the TCRdb copy retains only in-frame clones and omits some. This table holds some 500,000 clones, approximately 71% found once. To note about this clone: Its antigen is not known. One base separates it from a far larger clone, so it is likely a read error.

This sequence joins TRBV29-1 and TRBJ1-4; D might be TRBD1 (6 bases). The source of this sequence is a woman in her 40s in good health. Some clones in this sample may be carry-over from other donors' samples. The sample consisted of PBMCs. The CDR3 DNA follows: TGCAGCGTTGAAGCGGTGGGGGGCGTTGAAATACTGTTTTTT. This encodes CSVEAVGGVEILFF.